A selection of T cell receptor beta chains follows, all from one sample in a study of blood T cells in healthy people across ages. TCRdb analysed the 5' RACE reads with MiXCR anew, one entry per CDR3 protein. The sample contains approximately 800,000 distinct CDR3 sequences, roughly 60% of which appear only once. Sequences were obtained from blood. The receptors originated from a man aged 30 to 45 in good health. Both conserved end residues are part of each CDR3. The D gene is left open where the match is weak. Only part of the rows carry a size: once, few, many, or a class if the clone is expanded.

j_call cdr3_length v_call d_call clone_size cdr3_nt cdr3_aa
TRBJ1-6 14 TRBV5-1 . . TGCGCCAGCAGCATTGACATAGCTGGATCACCCCTCCACTTT CASSIDIAGSPLHF
TRBJ1-1 14 TRBV20-1 TRBD1 . TGCAGTGCGGGATGGACAGGGGGCAGGGCTGAAGCTTTCTTT CSAGWTGGRAEAFF
TRBJ2-7 12 TRBV20-1 . . TGCAGTGCGGCCGGGACCTTCTACGAGCAGTACTTC CSAAGTFYEQYF
TRBJ2-7 15 TRBV30 . . TGTGCCTGGGCATTGGGTGGAGCAAGAGTATACGAGCAGTACTTC CAWALGGARVYEQYF
TRBJ2-7 14 TRBV29-1 TRBD2 . TGCAGCGTTAGAGCGGGGGGCGCGACCTACGAGCAGTACTTC CSVRAGGATYEQYF
TRBJ1-1 13 TRBV29-1 TRBD1 . TGCAGCGTTCGGGGACAGGGGGACACTGAAGCTTTCTTT CSVRGQGDTEAFF
TRBJ1-1 14 TRBV29-1 TRBD1 . TGCAGCGTTGGACAAGACAGGGGGAACTATGAAGCTTTCTTT CSVGQDRGNYEAFF
TRBJ2-1 12 TRBV29-1 . . TGCAGCGTTGAGTGGGTGGTTTATGAGCAGTTCTTC CSVEWVVYEQFF
TRBJ2-7 16 TRBV10-3 . . . CAISEFGAGAGYEQYF
TRBJ2-1 14 TRBV20-1 . . TGCAGTGCTAGTGTGGAGGGTCCGTACAATGAGCAGTTCTTC CSASVEGPYNEQFF
TRBJ2-5 14 TRBV6-5 . . TGTGCCAGCAATACCATTGGGGGGATGGAGACCCAGTACTTC CASNTIGGMETQYF
TRBJ1-3 14 TRBV7-6 . . TGTGCCAGCAGCCCGACGTGGCAGGGAAACACCATATATTTT CASSPTWQGNTIYF
TRBJ2-1 19 TRBV5-1 TRBD2 few TGCGCCAGCAGCTTGGCCGGGACTAGCGGGGGGTTAATCGTCGATGAGCAGTTCTTC CASSLAGTSGGLIVDEQFF
TRBJ2-7 15 TRBV11-3 TRBD2 . TGTGCCAGCAGCTTAGGGGGACTAGCGGGAGCTGAGCAGTACTTC CASSLGGLAGAEQYF
TRBJ2-4 11 TRBV20-1 . . TGCAGTGCTATTACTGGAAACATTCAGTACTTC CSAITGNIQYF
TRBJ2-5 12 TRBV13 . . TGTGCCAGCAGCTTATTGGATCGGGAGCAGTACTTC CASSLLDREQYF